The 6 T cell receptor beta chains given below trace back to one sample, sequenced in a study of T cell responses to AZD1222 COVID-19 vaccine. Only in-frame clones appear in the TCRdb table, and some are missing; sequencing was by immunoSEQ multiplex PCR. The sample contains about 210,000 clones, about 94% of which appear only once. Material: peripheral blood, obtained 28 days after the second dose of the MenACWY control vaccine. The receptor source for this set is an adult who received the MenACWY meningococcal vaccine as a control.

The rearrangement uses TRBV5-1 and TRBJ2-7; tentative D call: TRBD2 (5 bases). Trimming left V 4 bases short and J 2 bases short, with 13 bases between. CDR3 size: 14 residues. The germline V gene encodes CDR1 SGHRS and CDR2 YFSETQ. The CDR3 DNA reads TGCGCCAGCAGCCGACGGGGTTGGCCCTACGAGCAGTACTTC. It yields the protein CASSRRGWPYEQYF.

The chain is built from TRBV14 and TRBJ2-1; 14 nucleotides match TRBD2. The CDR3 spans 15 residues. The J segment lost 7 bases and the V segment lost 3 bases, leaving 2 bases of the junction unmatched. CDR1 SGHDN and CDR2 FVKESK come from the germline V gene. The CDR3 DNA reads as TGTGCCAGCAGCCAGGGACTAGCGGGAGTAAATGAGCAGTTCTTC. Translated, it gives CASSQGLAGVNEQFF.

The chain links TRBV12-3 or TRBV12-4 to TRBJ2-7, with a possible D match to TRBD1 (6 bases). The CDR3 covers 13 residues. The ends were cut back, 3 bases at V and 3 bases at J, with 9 bases in the middle. The CDR3 nucleotides are TGTGCCAGCAGTTTGACAGGAAACTACGAGCAGTACTTC. Protein: CASSLTGNYEQYF.

The chain has TRBV27 and TRBJ1-1; no firm D call. The CDR3 has 16 residues. The ends were cut back, 6 bases at V and 1 base at J, with 18 bases in the middle. Germline-derived CDR1 and CDR2 are MNHEY and SMNVEV (reference sequence). CDR3 DNA sequence: TGTGCCAGCAGGACTCAAACGCGGGTGGAGAACACTGAAGCTTTCTTT. Translated: CASRTQTRVENTEAFF.

The chain uses TRBV9 and TRBJ2-1, with TRBD2 identical over 9 bases. Trimming took 4 bases from V and 4 from J; bases not matched to a gene: 0. The CDR3 is 13 amino acids. The V gene's germline CDR1 is SGDLS and CDR2 YYNGEE. The CDR3 DNA reads TGTGCCAGCAGCCTAGCGGGGTACAATGAGCAGTTCTTC. Amino acid sequence: CASSLAGYNEQFF.

This chain links TRBV6-1 with TRBJ1-2; TRBD1 aligns across 11 bases. Germline V gene lookup returns CDR1 MNHNS and CDR2 SASEGT. The CDR3 totals 17 residues. The V segment lost 4 bases and the J segment 8 bases; nucleotides outside the gene matches: 15. CDR3 amino acids: CASSAKPFWTGGEGYTF. Here the CDR3 DNA reads TGTGCCAGCAGTGCCAAACCCTTCTGGACAGGGGGCGAGGGCTACACCTTC.